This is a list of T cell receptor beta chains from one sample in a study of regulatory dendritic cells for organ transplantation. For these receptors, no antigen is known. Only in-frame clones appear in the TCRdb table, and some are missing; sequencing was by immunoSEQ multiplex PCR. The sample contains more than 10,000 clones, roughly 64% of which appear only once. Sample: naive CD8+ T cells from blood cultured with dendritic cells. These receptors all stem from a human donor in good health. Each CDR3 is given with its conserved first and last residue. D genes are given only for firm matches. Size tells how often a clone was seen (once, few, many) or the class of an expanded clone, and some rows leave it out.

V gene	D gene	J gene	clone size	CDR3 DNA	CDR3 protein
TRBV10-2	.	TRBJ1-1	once	TGCGCCAGCGGGGGAGGTTACACTGAAGCTTTCTTT	CASGGGYTEAFF
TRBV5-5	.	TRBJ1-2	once	TGTGCCAGCAGCTTGGGGGAGGGGATGAATCGCTACACCTTC	CASSLGEGMNRYTF
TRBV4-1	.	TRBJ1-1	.	TGCGCCAGCAGCCAAGATTGGGGGGACACTGAAGCTTTCTTT	CASSQDWGDTEAFF
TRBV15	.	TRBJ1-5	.	TGTGCCACCAGCAGAGATTTACATAGCAATCAGCCCCAGCATTTT	CATSRDLHSNQPQHF
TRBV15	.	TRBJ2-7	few	TGTGCCGTTGGAGGGGCAAGGTACGAGCAGTACTTC	CAVGGARYEQYF
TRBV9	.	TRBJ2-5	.	TGTGCCAGCAGCGTAGGTTCAGGGGGGATCCAAGAGACCCAGTACTTC	CASSVGSGGIQETQYF
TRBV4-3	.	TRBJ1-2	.	TGCGCCAGCAGCCAAGATCGGCAGGGTTTGGACTATGGCTACACCTTC	CASSQDRQGLDYGYTF
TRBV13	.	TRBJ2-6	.	TGTGCCAGCAGCATACGGGGATTCGGCTCTGGGGCCAACGTCCTGACTTTC	CASSIRGFGSGANVLTF
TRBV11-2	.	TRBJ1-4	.	TGTGCCAGCAGCAGTGCGCTATGGGGGGTAGCTAATGAAAAACTGTTTTTT	CASSSALWGVANEKLFF
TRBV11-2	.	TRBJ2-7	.	TGTGCCAGCAGCTTGTCTCACGAGCAGTACTTC	CASSLSHEQYF
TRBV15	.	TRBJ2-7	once	TGTGCCACCAGCACGAGCTACGAGCAGTACTTC	CATSTSYEQYF
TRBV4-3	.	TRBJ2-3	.	TGCGCCAGCAGCCAAATCGGAGGGGGGGAACGAAAAGATACGCAGTATTTT	CASSQIGGGERKDTQYF
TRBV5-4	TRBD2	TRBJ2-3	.	TGTGCCAGCAGCGCATCTAGCGGGGGGGCTACAGATACGCAGTATTTT	CASSASSGGATDTQYF
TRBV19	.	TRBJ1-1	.	TGTGCCAGTAGTATGGGCAGTGTGAACACTGAAGCTTTCTTT	CASSMGSVNTEAFF
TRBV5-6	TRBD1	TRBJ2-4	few	TGTGCCAGCAGCCTCGGGACAGGGGCATACATTCAGTACTTC	CASSLGTGAYIQYF